What follows are 23 T cell receptor beta chains derived from one specimen sequenced in a study of CD8+CD57+ T cells in acquired aplastic anemia. Genomic DNA was employed as the template in profiling TCR beta VDJ and CDR3. TCRdb called the reads again in MiXCR, with one record for every CDR3 protein. The table records roughly 160,000 distinct CDR3 sequences, 71% of them present only once. CD8+CD57+ cell expansion had been shown by flow cytometry in patients chosen for sequencing. The sequencing input was sorted CD4+, CD8+, or CD8+CD57+ T cells (not recorded which) from PBMCs. The receptor source for this set is a human donor with aplastic anemia.

V and J are TRBV2 and TRBJ2-7; no reliable D call. V shed 6 bases and J shed 4 bases, with 13 bases lying between them. Germline lookup yields CDR1 SNHLY and CDR2 FYNNEI. The CDR3 has 13 residues. CDR3 residues: CASRSDVGYEQYF. Written as DNA, the CDR3 is TGTGCCAGCAGATCTGACGTGGGGTACGAGCAGTACTTC.

The rearrangement joins TRBV25-1 to TRBJ1-2; D is perhaps TRBD1 (5 bases). The CDR3 is 17 amino acids. Germline CDR1 and CDR2: MGHDK and SYGVNS. With 5 bases removed from V and 5 bases from J, the gap between germline ends came to 24 bases. This CDR3 is CASSSSDSGGIGYGYTF. CDR3 in DNA: TGTGCCAGCAGTTCGTCAGATTCGGGGGGAATAGGGTATGGCTACACCTTC.

This clonotype came up a few times. This sequence joins TRBV20-1 and TRBJ2-5, with D hard to call. CDR1 and CDR2 (germline): DFQATT, SNEGSKA (reference sequence). V was trimmed by 3 bases and J by 5 bases, leaving 4 bases between them. CDR3 length: 10 residues. CDR3 nucleotide sequence: TGCAGTGCTAGGCGGGAGACCCAGTACTTC. Protein sequence: CSARRETQYF.

The chain uses TRBV24-1 and TRBJ1-6, with 7 bases that match TRBD1. V lost 4 bases to trimming and J lost 2 bases; unmatched junction nucleotides: 4. Germline V gene data show CDR1 as KGHDR and CDR2 as SFDVKD. The CDR3 is made up of 16 amino acids. CDR3 loop: CATSEKGAPYNSPLHF. The CDR3 DNA follows: TGTGCCACCAGTGAGAAGGGGGCCCCCTATAATTCACCCCTCCACTTT.

The chain joins TRBV7-3 to TRBJ2-1, with 8 bases that match TRBD1. The CDR3 length is 15 residues. CDR1 is SGHTA and CDR2 is FQGTGA in the germline V gene. The J segment lost 3 bases and the V segment lost 1 base, leaving 2 bases of the junction unmatched. The DNA for the CDR3 is TGTGCCAGCAGCTTAAACGGACAGGGCTACAATGAGCAGTTCTTC. Residues: CASSLNGQGYNEQFF.

This clonotype was recorded a few times. CDR3 sequence (DNA): TGTGCCACCAGCAGAGAACCCTACCGGGACAGAACCTACGAGCAGTACTTC. Its translation: CATSREPYRDRTYEQYF. The chain recombines TRBV15 with TRBJ2-7, with 7 bases aligning to TRBD1. V trimming: 0 bases; J trimming: 2 bases; junction bases outside the gene matches: 10. This CDR3 has 17 amino acids. Germline CDR1 and CDR2: LNHNV and YYDKDF (reference sequence).

The chain employs TRBV10-3 and TRBJ2-1; 13 bases fit TRBD2. The CDR3 sequence is 15 residues long. V trimming: 6 bases; J trimming: 4 bases; junction bases outside the gene matches: 3. Germline V gene data show CDR1 as ENHRY and CDR2 as SYGVKD. Written as DNA, the CDR3 is TGTGCCATCAGAGGGACTAGCGGGAAGTACAATGAGCAGTTCTTC. Its protein is CAIRGTSGKYNEQFF.

The gene calls are TRBV7-2 and TRBJ2-1; weak D call: TRBD1 (6 bases). V lost 5 bases and J lost 8, with 13 bases in between. The length of the CDR3 is 13 residues. The germline V gene has CDR1 SGHTA and CDR2 FQGNSA. CDR3 in DNA: TGTGCCAGCAGCGGACACAGGGCTTATGAGCAGTTCTTC. Its protein product is CASSGHRAYEQFF.

This chain uses TRBV7-9 with TRBJ2-7, with D perhaps matching TRBD2 (6 bases). Deletions cut 5 bases from V and 5 bases from J, with 16 bases between. Germline assignment: CDR1 SEHNR and CDR2 FQNEAQ (reference sequence). The CDR3 consists of 14 residues. CDR3 nucleotide sequence: TGTGCCAGCAGCCCGGCCGGGAGAGGAAACGAGCAGTACTTC. This codes for CASSPAGRGNEQYF.

The chain employs TRBV20-1 and TRBJ1-1; 7 positions match TRBD1. CDR1 and CDR2 (germline): DFQATT, SNEGSKA (reference sequence). CDR3 length: 15 residues. The V gene end was trimmed by 5 bases and the J gene end by 0 bases; junction bases not matched to a gene: 9. CDR3 DNA sequence: TGCAGTGCTCCTACCACGGGACAGCTGAACACTGAAGCTTTCTTT. Its translation is CSAPTTGQLNTEAFF.

The chain has TRBV15 and TRBJ2-7, with D perhaps assigned TRBD1 or TRBD2 (5 bases each). CDR1 LNHNV and CDR2 YYDKDF come from the germline V gene (reference sequence). The CDR3 is 19 amino acids. V gave up 2 bases and J gave up 2 bases, with 25 bases separating them. As DNA, the CDR3 is TGTGCCACCAGCAGAACCGGGACCACCGCAACGGGATCCCCCTACGAGCAGTACTTC. Translating gives CATSRTGTTATGSPYEQYF.

The V gene is TRBV7-9, the J gene TRBJ1-1, with 9 nucleotides matching TRBD1. CDR1 is SEHNR and CDR2 is FQNEAQ in the germline V gene (reference sequence). The CDR3 is 15 residues long. Trimming at V came to 4 bases and at J to 6 bases, leaving 9 bases not matched to a gene. The CDR3 here is CASSWDRDRDSEAFF. The CDR3 DNA reads TGTGCCAGCAGCTGGGACCGGGACAGGGACTCTGAAGCTTTCTTT.

This clonotype was seen only a few times. The chain is built from TRBV20-1 and TRBJ2-7, with no clear D. There are 14 residues in the CDR3. The germline V and J ends were trimmed by 0 bases and 4 bases, with 13 bases remaining between them. Per germline, CDR1 DFQATT and CDR2 SNEGSKA (reference sequence). The CDR3 here is CSARDHRIFYEQYF. The CDR3 nucleotides read TGCAGTGCTAGAGATCATCGGATCTTTTACGAGCAGTACTTC.

The V gene is TRBV7-4, the J gene TRBJ2-3; 10 bases match TRBD1. The germline V gene encodes CDR1 SGHVT and CDR2 SQSDAQ. This CDR3 region has 18 residues. Trimming at V came to 5 bases and at J to 4 bases, leaving 15 bases not matched to a gene. CDR3 in DNA: TGTGCCAGCAGCAAATTCCCCCGACAGGGGGCGCAACCAGATACGCAGTATTTT. Protein: CASSKFPRQGAQPDTQYF.

At least ten counts were recorded for this clonotype. V usage is TRBV20-1 and J usage is TRBJ1-1, with D uncertain. The length of the CDR3 is 14 residues. V lost 1 base and J 3 bases, leaving 12 bases between the germline ends. CDR1 and CDR2 (germline): DFQATT, SNEGSKA (reference sequence). The CDR3 nucleotides read TGCAGTGCTAGAGCCCCGCGCGGGGACACTGAAGCTTTCTTT. Translation: CSARAPRGDTEAFF.

This sequence joins TRBV5-1 and TRBJ2-7; D is uncertain. The V gene's germline CDR1 is SGHRS and CDR2 YFSETQ. Trimming took off 2 bases at V and 2 bases at J, with 8 bases between the two ends. The CDR3 totals 13 residues. In nucleotides, the CDR3 is TGCGCCAGCAGCTTTAGGGATCCCTACGAGCAGTACTTC. It translates to CASSFRDPYEQYF.

V gene TRBV10-1 combines with J gene TRBJ1-4, with D unresolved. The CDR3 runs 17 residues. V dropped 0 bases and J dropped 6 bases, with 17 bases sitting between them. Germline V lookup: CDR1 WNHNN, CDR2 SYGVQD (reference sequence). The CDR3 loop reads CASSESPGKGTDEKLFF. The CDR3 DNA is TGCGCCAGCAGTGAGTCACCCGGTAAGGGCACTGATGAAAAACTGTTTTTT.

In regard to this clonotype: A junction boundary mismatches the germline segment, possibly from a read error. The CDR3 region has the DNA TGCGCCACCTCACGAGGACAGGGAAACACCGGGGAGCGGTTTTTT. Translation gives CATSRGQGNTGERFF. The chain combines TRBV10-2 with TRBJ2-2; 8 bases line up with TRBD1. CDR3 length equals 15 residues. CDR1 is WSHSY and CDR2 is SAAADI in the germline V gene.

This clonotype appeared once. The germline gene is not matched at one end of the junction; a read error may be the cause. The chain recombines TRBV19 with TRBJ2-6; 8 positions agree with TRBD1. Germline V lookup: CDR1 LNHDA, CDR2 SQIVND (reference sequence). This CDR3 region has 17 residues. The chain's CDR3 is CASGIGTGRSGANVLTF. The CDR3 nucleotides are TGTGCCAGTGGTATAGGGACAGGCCGATCTGGGGCCAACGTCCTGACTTTC.

The chain combines TRBV2 with TRBJ1-2, with TRBD1 as a possible D gene (6 bases). Trimming shortened V by 6 bases and J by 2 bases, and 13 bases separated the two germline ends. This CDR3 contains 14 residues. CDR1 is SNHLY and CDR2 is FYNNEI in the germline V gene. CDR3 loop: CASSQQGANYGYTF. The CDR3 nucleotides are TGTGCCAGCAGCCAACAGGGAGCAAACTATGGCTACACCTTC.

Comments on this clonotype: At one of its ends the junction is not consistent with the germline gene, which may arise from a read error. The chain links TRBV11-2 to TRBJ2-3; the match to TRBD2 covers 11 bases. The CDR3 has 15 amino acids. Germline V gives CDR1 SGHAT, CDR2 FQNNGV. CDR3 in amino acids: CSVLAGGISTDTQYF. CDR3 bases: TGCAGCGTATTAGCGGGAGGGATTAGCACAGATACGCAGTATTTT.

This clonotype was seen only once. The chain carries TRBV7-6 and TRBJ1-4; 7 nucleotides match TRBD1. V trimming: 11 bases; J trimming: 8 bases; junction bases outside the gene matches: 11. Germline CDR1 is SGHVS and CDR2 is FNYEAQ. The CDR3 runs to 13 residues. The CDR3 bases are TGTGCCGCCGGGAGCAGGGGGAGAGAAAAACTGTTTTTT. Encoded protein: CAAGSRGREKLFF.

The J gene is TRBJ1-1, the V gene TRBV10-3, with TRBD1 as a possible D gene (5 bases). CDR1 and CDR2 (germline): ENHRY, SYGVKD. V lost 4 bases and J lost 11, with 14 bases in between. CDR3 length: 12 residues. The CDR3 loop is CAISVNAGFAFF. Here the CDR3 DNA reads TGTGCCATCAGTGTTAATGCAGGGTTTGCTTTCTTT.